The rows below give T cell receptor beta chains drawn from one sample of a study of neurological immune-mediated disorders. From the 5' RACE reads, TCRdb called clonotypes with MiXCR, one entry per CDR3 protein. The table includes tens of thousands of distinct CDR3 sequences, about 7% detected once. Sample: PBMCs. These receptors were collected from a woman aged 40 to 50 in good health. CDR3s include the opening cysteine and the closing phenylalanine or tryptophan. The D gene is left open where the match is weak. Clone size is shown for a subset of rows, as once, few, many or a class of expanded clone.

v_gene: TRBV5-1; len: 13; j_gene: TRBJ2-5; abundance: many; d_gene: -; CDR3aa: CASSLMGSETQYF; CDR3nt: TGCGCCAGCAGCTTGATGGGGTCGGAGACCCAGTACTTC
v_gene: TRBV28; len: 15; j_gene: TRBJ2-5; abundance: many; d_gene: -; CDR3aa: CASSLMSGKRETQYF; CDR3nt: TGTGCCAGCAGTTTAATGAGCGGAAAAAGGGAGACCCAGTACTTC
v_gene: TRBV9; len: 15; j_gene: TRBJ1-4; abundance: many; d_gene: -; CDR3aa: CASSASGGSNEKLFF; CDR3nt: TGTGCCAGCAGCGCCTCCGGGGGTTCAAATGAAAAACTGTTTTTT
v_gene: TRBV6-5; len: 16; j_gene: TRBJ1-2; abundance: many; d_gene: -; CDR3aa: CASSYSRAGASGGYTF; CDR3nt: TGTGCCAGCAGTTACTCTAGGGCAGGGGCTTCGGGTGGCTACACCTTC
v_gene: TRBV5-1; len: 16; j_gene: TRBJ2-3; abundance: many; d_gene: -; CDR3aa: CASSLAAKQSTDTQYF; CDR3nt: TGCGCCAGCAGCTTGGCCGCAAAACAGAGCACAGATACGCAGTATTTT
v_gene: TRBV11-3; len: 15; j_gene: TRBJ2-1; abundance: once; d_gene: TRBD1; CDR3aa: CASSAQQGALNEQFF; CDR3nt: TGTGCCAGCAGCGCCCAACAGGGGGCGTTGAATGAGCAGTTCTTC
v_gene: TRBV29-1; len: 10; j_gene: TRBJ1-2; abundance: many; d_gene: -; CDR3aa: CSVEQAGYTF; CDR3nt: TGCAGCGTTGAACAGGCGGGCTACACCTTC
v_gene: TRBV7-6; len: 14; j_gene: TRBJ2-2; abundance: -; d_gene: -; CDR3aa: CASTERGDTGELFF; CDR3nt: TGTGCCAGCACCGAAAGGGGGGACACCGGGGAGCTGTTTTTT
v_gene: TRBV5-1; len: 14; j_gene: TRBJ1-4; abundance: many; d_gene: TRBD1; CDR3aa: CASSGQGVNEKLFF; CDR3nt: TGCGCCAGCAGCGGACAGGGGGTGAATGAAAAACTGTTTTTT
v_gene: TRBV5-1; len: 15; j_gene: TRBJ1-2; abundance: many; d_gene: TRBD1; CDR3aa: CASSPGTGGNYGYTF; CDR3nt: TGCGCCAGCAGCCCCGGGACAGGGGGCAACTATGGCTACACCTTC
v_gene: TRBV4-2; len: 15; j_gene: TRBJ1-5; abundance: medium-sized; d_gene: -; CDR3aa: CASSQAVQLNQPQHF; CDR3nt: TGTGCCAGCAGCCAAGCAGTACAGCTCAATCAGCCCCAGCATTTT
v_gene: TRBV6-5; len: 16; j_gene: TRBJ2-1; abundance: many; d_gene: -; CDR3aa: CASSTLYGATYNEQFF; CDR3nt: TGTGCCAGCAGTACCTTGTACGGGGCCACCTACAATGAGCAGTTCTTC
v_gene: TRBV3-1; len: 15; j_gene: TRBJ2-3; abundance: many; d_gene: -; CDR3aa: CASSPRAQAADTQYF; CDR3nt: TGTGCCAGCAGCCCGAGGGCCCAAGCAGCAGATACGCAGTATTTT
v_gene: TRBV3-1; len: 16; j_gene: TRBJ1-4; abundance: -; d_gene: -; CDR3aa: CASSQGIRATNEKLFF; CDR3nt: TGTGCCAGCAGCCAAGGGATCAGAGCAACTAATGAAAAACTGTTTTTT
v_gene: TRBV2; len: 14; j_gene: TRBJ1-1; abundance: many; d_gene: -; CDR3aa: CASSERTLNTEAFF; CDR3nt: TGTGCCAGCAGTGAAAGAACCTTAAACACTGAAGCTTTCTTT
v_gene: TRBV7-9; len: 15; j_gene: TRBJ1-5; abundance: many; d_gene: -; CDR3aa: CASSSQGNGNQPQHF; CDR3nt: TGTGCCAGCAGCTCTCAGGGTAATGGCAATCAGCCCCAGCATTTT
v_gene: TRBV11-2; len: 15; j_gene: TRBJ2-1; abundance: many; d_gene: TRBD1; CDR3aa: CASSLGPSDRVEQFF; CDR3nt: TGTGCCAGCAGCTTAGGACCCTCCGACAGGGTTGAGCAGTTCTTC
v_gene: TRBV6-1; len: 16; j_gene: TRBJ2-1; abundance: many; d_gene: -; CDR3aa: CASSEGPASVYNEQFF; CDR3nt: TGTGCCAGCAGTGAAGGGCCCGCGTCGGTTTACAATGAGCAGTTCTTC
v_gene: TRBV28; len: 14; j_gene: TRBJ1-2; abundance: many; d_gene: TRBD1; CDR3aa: CASSLSGTVYGYTF; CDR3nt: TGTGCCAGCAGTTTATCGGGGACAGTCTATGGCTACACCTTC
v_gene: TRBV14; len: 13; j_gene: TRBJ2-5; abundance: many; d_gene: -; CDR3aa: CASSQTGEETQYF; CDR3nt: TGTGCCAGCAGCCAAACGGGAGAAGAGACCCAGTACTTC
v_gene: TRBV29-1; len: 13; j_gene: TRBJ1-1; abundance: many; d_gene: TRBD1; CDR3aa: CSVVGQLNTEAFF; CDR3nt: TGCAGCGTTGTGGGACAGCTGAACACTGAAGCTTTCTTT
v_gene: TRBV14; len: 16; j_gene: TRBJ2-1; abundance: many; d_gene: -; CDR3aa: CASSSVRAETYNEQFF; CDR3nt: TGTGCCAGCAGCTCTGTGAGAGCGGAGACATACAATGAGCAGTTCTTC
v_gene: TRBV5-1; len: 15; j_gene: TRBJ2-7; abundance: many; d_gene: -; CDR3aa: CASSGIGLSSYEQYF; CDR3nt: TGCGCCAGCAGCGGGATAGGCTTAAGCTCCTACGAGCAGTACTTC
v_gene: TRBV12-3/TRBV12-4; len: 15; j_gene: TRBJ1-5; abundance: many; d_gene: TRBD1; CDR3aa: CASSSDREGNQPQHF; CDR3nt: TGTGCCAGCAGTTCCGACAGGGAGGGCAATCAGCCCCAGCATTTT
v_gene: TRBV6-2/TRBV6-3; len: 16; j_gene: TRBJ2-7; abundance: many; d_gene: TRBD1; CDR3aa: CASSYPRQGLSYEQYF; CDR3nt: TGTGCCAGCAGTTACCCCCGACAGGGGCTCTCCTACGAGCAGTACTTC
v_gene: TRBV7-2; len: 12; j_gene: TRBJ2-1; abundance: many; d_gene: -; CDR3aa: CASSLKGNEQFF; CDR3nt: TGTGCCAGCAGCTTAAAGGGGAATGAGCAGTTCTTC
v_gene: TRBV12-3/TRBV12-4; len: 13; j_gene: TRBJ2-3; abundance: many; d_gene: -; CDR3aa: CASSLGNIDTQYF; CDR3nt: TGTGCCAGCAGTTTAGGAAACATAGATACGCAGTATTTT
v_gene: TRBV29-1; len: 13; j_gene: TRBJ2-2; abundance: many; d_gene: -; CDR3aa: CSVELRETGELFF; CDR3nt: TGCAGCGTTGAGTTAAGGGAGACCGGGGAGCTGTTTTTT
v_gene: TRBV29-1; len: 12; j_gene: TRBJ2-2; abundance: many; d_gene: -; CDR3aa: CSVGGGNGELFF; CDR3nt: TGCAGCGTTGGAGGGGGGAACGGGGAGCTGTTTTTT
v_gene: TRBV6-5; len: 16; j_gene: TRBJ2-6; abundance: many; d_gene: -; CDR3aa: CASSYGPRSGANVLTF; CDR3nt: TGTGCCAGCAGTTACGGCCCCCGCTCTGGGGCCAACGTCCTGACTTTC
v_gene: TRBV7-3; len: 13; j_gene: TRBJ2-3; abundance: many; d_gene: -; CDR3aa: CASSTGTPDTQYF; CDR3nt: TGTGCCAGCAGCACCGGGACTCCAGATACGCAGTATTTT
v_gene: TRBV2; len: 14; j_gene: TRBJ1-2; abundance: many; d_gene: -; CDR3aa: CASSVRTPGYGYTF; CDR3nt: TGTGCCAGCAGCGTTCGGACTCCGGGCTATGGCTACACCTTC
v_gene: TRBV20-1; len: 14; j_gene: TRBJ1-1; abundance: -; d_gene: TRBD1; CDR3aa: CSQRDRGMNTEAFF; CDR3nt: TGCAGCCAACGGGACAGGGGTATGAACACTGAAGCTTTCTTT
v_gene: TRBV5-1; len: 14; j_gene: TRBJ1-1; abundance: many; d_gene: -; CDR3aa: CASSSTALNTEAFF; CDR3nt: TGCGCCAGCAGCTCGACAGCCTTGAACACTGAAGCTTTCTTT
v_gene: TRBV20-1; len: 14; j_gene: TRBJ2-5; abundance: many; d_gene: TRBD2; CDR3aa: CSARVPGGYETQYF; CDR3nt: TGCAGTGCTAGAGTACCCGGGGGGTACGAGACCCAGTACTTC
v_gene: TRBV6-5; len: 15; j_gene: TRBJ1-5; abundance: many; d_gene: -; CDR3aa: CASSPGRVRNQPQHF; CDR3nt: TGTGCCAGCAGCCCCGGCAGGGTCCGCAATCAGCCCCAGCATTTT
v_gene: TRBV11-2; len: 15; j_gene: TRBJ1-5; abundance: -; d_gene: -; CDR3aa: CASSLDGGSNQPQHF; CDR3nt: TGTGCCAGCAGCTTAGATGGGGGAAGCAATCAGCCCCAGCATTTT
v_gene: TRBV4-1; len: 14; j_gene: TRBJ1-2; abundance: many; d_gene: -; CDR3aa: CASSLTSVVGGYTF; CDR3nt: TGCGCCAGCAGCCTTACTTCAGTGGTCGGGGGCTACACCTTC
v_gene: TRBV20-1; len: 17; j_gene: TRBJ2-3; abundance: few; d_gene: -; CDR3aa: CSAQGASGVSSTDTQYF; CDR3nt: TGCAGTGCTCAGGGGGCTAGCGGGGTCTCTAGCACAGATACGCAGTATTTT
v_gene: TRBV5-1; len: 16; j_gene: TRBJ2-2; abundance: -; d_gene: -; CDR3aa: CASSPRGPMNTGELFF; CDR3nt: TGCGCCAGCAGCCCCCGAGGGCCCATGAACACCGGGGAGCTGTTTTTT
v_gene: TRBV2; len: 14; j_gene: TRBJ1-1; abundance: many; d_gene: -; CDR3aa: CASTRGVGNTEAFF; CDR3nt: TGTGCCAGCACGAGGGGTGTCGGGAACACTGAAGCTTTCTTT
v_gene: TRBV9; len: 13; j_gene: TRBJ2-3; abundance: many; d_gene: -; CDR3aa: CASSPPATDTQYF; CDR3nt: TGTGCCAGCAGCCCCCCAGCCACAGATACGCAGTATTTT
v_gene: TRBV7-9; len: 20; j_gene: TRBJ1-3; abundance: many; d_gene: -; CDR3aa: CASSFPGGARILSSGNTIYF; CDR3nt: TGTGCCAGCAGCTTCCCTGGGGGCGCTAGGATCTTAAGCTCTGGAAACACCATATATTTT
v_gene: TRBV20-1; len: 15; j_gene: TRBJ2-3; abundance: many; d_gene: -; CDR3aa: CSARDMAGRTDTQYF; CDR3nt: TGCAGTGCTAGAGATATGGCGGGCCGCACAGATACGCAGTATTTT
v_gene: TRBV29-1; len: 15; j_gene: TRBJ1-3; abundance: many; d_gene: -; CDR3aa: CSVEPLTGLGNTIYF; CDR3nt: TGCAGCGTTGAGCCACTGACAGGACTAGGAAACACCATATATTTT
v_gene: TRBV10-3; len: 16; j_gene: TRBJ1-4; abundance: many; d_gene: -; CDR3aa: CAISESFKGNGEKLFF; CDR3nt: TGTGCCATCAGTGAGTCCTTCAAAGGGAACGGGGAAAAACTGTTTTTT
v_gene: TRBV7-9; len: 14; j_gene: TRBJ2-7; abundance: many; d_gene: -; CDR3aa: CASSPGTAVYEQYF; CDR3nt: TGTGCCAGCAGCCCGGGGACTGCTGTCTACGAGCAGTACTTC
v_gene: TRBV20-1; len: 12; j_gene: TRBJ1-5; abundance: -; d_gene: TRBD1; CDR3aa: CSARTGSQPQHF; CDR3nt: TGCAGTGCTAGGACAGGGAGTCAGCCCCAGCATTTT
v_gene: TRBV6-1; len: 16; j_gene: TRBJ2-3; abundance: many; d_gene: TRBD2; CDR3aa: CASSPTSGSGADTQYF; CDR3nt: TGTGCCAGCAGTCCTACTAGCGGGAGTGGTGCAGATACGCAGTATTTT
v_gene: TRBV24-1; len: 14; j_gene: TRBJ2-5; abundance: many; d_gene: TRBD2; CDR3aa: CATSDLKGGETQYF; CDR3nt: TGTGCCACCAGTGATTTGAAGGGAGGGGAGACCCAGTACTTC
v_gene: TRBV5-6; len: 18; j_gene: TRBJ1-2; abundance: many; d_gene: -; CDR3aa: CASSVHRAGMEANYGYTF; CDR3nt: TGTGCCAGCAGCGTGCACAGGGCCGGAATGGAGGCTAACTATGGCTACACCTTC
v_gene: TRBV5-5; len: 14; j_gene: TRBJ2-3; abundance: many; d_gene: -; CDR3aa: CASSGQGRADTQYF; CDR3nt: TGTGCCAGCAGCGGCCAGGGGCGTGCAGATACGCAGTATTTT
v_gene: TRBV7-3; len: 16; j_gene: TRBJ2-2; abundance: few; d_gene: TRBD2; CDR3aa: CASSISSGMVSGELFF; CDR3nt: TGTGCCAGCAGCATTTCTAGCGGGATGGTTTCCGGGGAGCTGTTTTTT
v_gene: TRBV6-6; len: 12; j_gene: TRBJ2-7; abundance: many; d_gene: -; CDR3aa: CASSYRSGEQYF; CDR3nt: TGTGCCAGCAGTTACCGCTCCGGGGAGCAGTACTTC
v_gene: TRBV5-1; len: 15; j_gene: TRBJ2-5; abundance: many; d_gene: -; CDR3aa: CASSLEVSPQETQYF; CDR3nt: TGCGCCAGCAGCTTGGAAGTGTCTCCACAGGAGACCCAGTACTTC